This is a list of T cell receptor beta chains from one sample in a study of blood T cell repertoires in COVID-19. Method: immunoSEQ multiplex PCR; TCRdb's copy keeps in-frame clones and lacks some. Among around 65,000 clones listed, approximately 86% were seen once. The specimen was peripheral blood. The receptors shown here come from an elderly man with active COVID-19. The CDR3 runs from the conserved cysteine through the conserved F or W. A D gene is named only where the DNA matches it firmly. Some rows have no size entry. The others give once, few or many, or a class for an expanded clone.

v_call: TRBV11-1
d_call: TRBD2
clone_size: .
j_call: TRBJ2-5
cdr3_aa: CASSLELAGAETQYF
cdr3_nt: TGTGCCAGCAGCTTAGAACTAGCGGGAGCAGAGACCCAGTACTTC

v_call: TRBV10-3
d_call: .
clone_size: .
j_call: TRBJ1-2
cdr3_aa: CATWPGRANGYTF
cdr3_nt: TGTGCCACCTGGCCCGGGAGGGCCAATGGCTACACCTTC

v_call: TRBV18
d_call: TRBD1
clone_size: .
j_call: TRBJ1-5
cdr3_aa: CASSPGTGGFQPQHF
cdr3_nt: TGTGCCAGCTCACCCGGGACAGGGGGCTTTCAGCCCCAGCATTTT

v_call: TRBV12-3/TRBV12-4
d_call: .
clone_size: .
j_call: TRBJ2-7
cdr3_aa: CASSLGGEQYF
cdr3_nt: TGTGCCAGCAGTTTAGGAGGCGAGCAGTACTTC

v_call: TRBV12-3/TRBV12-4
d_call: .
clone_size: .
j_call: TRBJ2-3
cdr3_aa: CASSLRITDTQYF
cdr3_nt: TGTGCCAGCAGTTTGCGGATCACAGATACGCAGTATTTT

v_call: TRBV7-9
d_call: .
clone_size: .
j_call: TRBJ1-5
cdr3_aa: CASTPIQGGNQPQHF
cdr3_nt: TGTGCCAGCACCCCCATTCAGGGAGGAAATCAGCCCCAGCATTTT

v_call: TRBV12-3/TRBV12-4
d_call: .
clone_size: .
j_call: TRBJ2-3
cdr3_aa: CASSPFDTQYF
cdr3_nt: TGTGCCAGCAGCCCTTTTGATACGCAGTATTTT

v_call: TRBV30
d_call: TRBD2
clone_size: few
j_call: TRBJ2-1
cdr3_aa: CAWSLAGTYNEQFF
cdr3_nt: TGTGCCTGGAGTCTAGCGGGAACCTACAATGAGCAGTTCTTC

v_call: TRBV3-1/TRBV3-2
d_call: TRBD2
clone_size: .
j_call: TRBJ2-4
cdr3_aa: CASSQELLAEKNIQYF
cdr3_nt: TGTGCCAGCAGCCAAGAATTACTAGCGGAGAAAAACATTCAGTACTTC

v_call: TRBV19
d_call: .
clone_size: .
j_call: TRBJ2-3
cdr3_aa: CASSKHRDASTDTQYF
cdr3_nt: TGTGCCAGTAGTAAGCACAGGGATGCTAGCACAGATACGCAGTATTTT

v_call: TRBV5-8
d_call: TRBD2
clone_size: .
j_call: TRBJ2-3
cdr3_aa: CASSLVASGSQYF
cdr3_nt: TGTGCCAGCAGCTTGGTCGCTAGCGGGAGTCAGTATTTT

v_call: TRBV4-2
d_call: TRBD1
clone_size: once
j_call: TRBJ1-2
cdr3_aa: CASSHGTGGGYGYTF
cdr3_nt: TGTGCCAGCAGCCATGGGACAGGGGGCGGGTATGGCTACACCTTC

v_call: TRBV12-3/TRBV12-4
d_call: .
clone_size: once
j_call: TRBJ1-1
cdr3_aa: CASRGGGNTEAFF
cdr3_nt: TGTGCCAGCCGTGGGGGGGGGAACACTGAAGCTTTCTTT

v_call: TRBV4-3
d_call: TRBD1
clone_size: many
j_call: TRBJ2-7
cdr3_aa: CASSQAMTGGSYEQYF
cdr3_nt: TGCGCCAGCAGCCAAGCGATGACAGGGGGCTCCTACGAGCAGTACTTC

v_call: TRBV7-2
d_call: TRBD2
clone_size: .
j_call: TRBJ2-7
cdr3_aa: CASSLGLAGGIYEQYF
cdr3_nt: TGTGCCAGCAGCTTAGGACTAGCGGGGGGGATCTACGAGCAGTACTTC

v_call: TRBV7-9
d_call: TRBD2
clone_size: .
j_call: TRBJ2-2
cdr3_aa: CASTSGATNTGELFF
cdr3_nt: TGTGCCAGTACTAGCGGGGCCACGAACACCGGGGAGCTGTTTTTT

v_call: TRBV29-1
d_call: .
clone_size: .
j_call: TRBJ2-7
cdr3_aa: CSVSGLNYEQYF
cdr3_nt: TGCAGCGTTTCAGGGTTGAACTACGAGCAGTACTTC

v_call: TRBV7-2
d_call: TRBD2
clone_size: .
j_call: TRBJ2-5
cdr3_aa: CASSLGGGVQETQYF
cdr3_nt: TGTGCCAGCAGCTTAGGCGGGGGGGTCCAAGAGACCCAGTACTTC

v_call: TRBV19
d_call: .
clone_size: .
j_call: TRBJ1-3
cdr3_aa: CASRPYTSGNTIYF
cdr3_nt: TGTGCCAGTAGGCCCTATACCTCTGGAAACACCATATATTTT

v_call: TRBV11-2
d_call: .
clone_size: .
j_call: TRBJ1-3
cdr3_aa: CASSPNRASSGNTIYF
cdr3_nt: TGTGCCAGCAGCCCGAACAGGGCCAGCTCTGGAAACACCATATATTTT

v_call: TRBV7-2
d_call: .
clone_size: .
j_call: TRBJ2-7
cdr3_aa: CASSPTRSVNEQYF
cdr3_nt: TGTGCCAGCAGCCCCACTCGATCGGTGAACGAGCAGTACTTC

v_call: TRBV7-2
d_call: TRBD1
clone_size: .
j_call: TRBJ1-5
cdr3_aa: CASSEAGTDNQPQHF
cdr3_nt: TGTGCCAGCAGCGAGGCCGGGACAGACAATCAGCCCCAGCATTTT

v_call: TRBV4-1
d_call: .
clone_size: .
j_call: TRBJ2-1
cdr3_aa: CASSQVGRGLGNEQFF
cdr3_nt: TGCGCCAGCAGCCAAGTCGGCAGGGGTCTGGGTAATGAGCAGTTCTTC

v_call: TRBV3-1/TRBV3-2
d_call: .
clone_size: .
j_call: TRBJ1-1
cdr3_aa: CASSPRANTEAFF
cdr3_nt: TGTGCCAGCAGCCCCAGGGCTAACACTGAAGCTTTCTTT

v_call: TRBV23-1
d_call: TRBD2
clone_size: few
j_call: TRBJ2-7
cdr3_aa: CASSQSTSGDIGQYF
cdr3_nt: TGCGCCAGCAGTCAATCGACTAGCGGGGACATTGGGCAGTACTTC

v_call: TRBV7-8
d_call: .
clone_size: .
j_call: TRBJ2-2
cdr3_aa: CASRLEAHHLSGVGTGELFF
cdr3_nt: TGTGCCAGCAGATTAGAGGCCCACCACCTTAGCGGAGTGGGAACCGGGGAGCTGTTTTTT

v_call: TRBV9
d_call: TRBD1
clone_size: .
j_call: TRBJ1-3
cdr3_aa: CASSSATGRNTIYF
cdr3_nt: TGTGCCAGCAGCTCGGCGACAGGGCGAAACACCATATATTTT

v_call: TRBV5-1
d_call: TRBD1
clone_size: .
j_call: TRBJ2-7
cdr3_aa: CASSLTGGEQYF
cdr3_nt: TGCGCCAGCAGCTTGACAGGGGGCGAGCAGTACTTC

v_call: TRBV15
d_call: .
clone_size: few
j_call: TRBJ1-4
cdr3_aa: CATSRDVVATNEKLFF
cdr3_nt: TGTGCCACCAGCAGAGATGTAGTTGCAACTAATGAAAAACTGTTTTTT

v_call: TRBV24-1
d_call: .
clone_size: .
j_call: TRBJ1-2
cdr3_aa: CATSDQNYGYTF
cdr3_nt: TGTGCCACCAGTGACCAGAACTATGGCTACACCTTC

v_call: TRBV2
d_call: TRBD2
clone_size: .
j_call: TRBJ2-3
cdr3_aa: CATGLDETDTQYF
cdr3_nt: TGTGCCACAGGACTAGATGAGACAGATACGCAGTATTTT

v_call: TRBV7-2
d_call: TRBD1
clone_size: .
j_call: TRBJ1-1
cdr3_aa: CASSLQSGGNTEAFF
cdr3_nt: TGTGCCAGCAGCTTACAGTCAGGGGGGAACACTGAAGCTTTCTTT

v_call: TRBV7-2
d_call: TRBD1
clone_size: few
j_call: TRBJ1-6
cdr3_aa: CASSPNRGDYNSPLHF
cdr3_nt: TGTGCCAGCAGCCCGAACAGGGGGGACTATAATTCACCCCTCCACTTT

v_call: TRBV29-1
d_call: .
clone_size: .
j_call: TRBJ1-3
cdr3_aa: CSVFVSGNTIYF
cdr3_nt: TGCAGCGTCTTCGTCTCTGGAAACACCATATATTTT

v_call: TRBV12-3/TRBV12-4
d_call: .
clone_size: .
j_call: TRBJ2-2
cdr3_aa: CASSLHGAGELFF
cdr3_nt: TGTGCCAGCAGCCTCCACGGGGCCGGGGAGCTGTTTTTT

v_call: TRBV6-2/TRBV6-3
d_call: .
clone_size: .
j_call: TRBJ1-5
cdr3_aa: CASSYPFMGADQPQHF
cdr3_nt: TGTGCCAGCAGTTACCCCTTTATGGGGGCAGATCAGCCCCAGCATTTT

v_call: TRBV30
d_call: TRBD1
clone_size: .
j_call: TRBJ2-2
cdr3_aa: CAWRAGTGVRGELFF
cdr3_nt: TGTGCCTGGAGAGCCGGGACAGGGGTTAGGGGGGAGCTGTTTTTT

v_call: TRBV19
d_call: TRBD1
clone_size: once
j_call: TRBJ2-4
cdr3_aa: CASNPGDRGQKLQYF
cdr3_nt: TGTGCCAGTAACCCTGGTGACAGGGGGCAAAAGCTTCAGTACTTC

v_call: TRBV7-8
d_call: TRBD1
clone_size: .
j_call: TRBJ1-5
cdr3_aa: CASSRGTVNSNQPQHF
cdr3_nt: TGTGCCAGCAGCCGAGGGACAGTGAATAGCAATCAGCCCCAGCATTTT

v_call: TRBV5-1
d_call: TRBD1
clone_size: .
j_call: TRBJ2-2
cdr3_aa: CASSQVPTGAHNTGELFF
cdr3_nt: TGCGCCAGCAGCCAAGTACCGACAGGGGCCCATAACACCGGGGAGCTGTTTTTT